A single sample gave rise to the 8 T cell receptor beta chains below, sequenced in a study of STAT3 mutations in large granular lymphocyte leukemia. Study observations and caveats: In T-cell large granular lymphocyte leukemia, about half of patients showed multiple immunodominant subclonotypes.

The assay was immunoSEQ multiplex PCR, and TCRdb's table has in-frame clones only and misses some. The data hold over 30,000 clones, with approximately 84% observed a single time. Their antigens remain unidentified. The sample consisted of peripheral blood mononuclear cells. These receptor sequences come from a man between 60 and 70 years old with T-cell large granular lymphocyte leukemia. Some clones in this sample may be carry-over from other donors' samples.

The table lists this clone with a few counts. This sequence joins TRBV10-1 and TRBJ2-3; tentatively, D is TRBD1 (6 bases). CDR3 length: 13 residues. Germline CDR1 reads WNHNN; CDR2 reads SYGVQD (reference sequence). V lost 5 bases and J 8 bases, leaving 14 bases between the germline ends. CDR3 amino acids: CASSTGIEGTQYF. The CDR3 bases are TGCGCCAGCAGTACAGGGATCGAGGGTACGCAGTATTTT.

J is TRBJ2-7 and V is TRBV5-6; tentatively, D is TRBD1 or TRBD2 (5 bases each). Deletions cut 4 bases from V and 12 bases from J, with 23 bases between. The length of the CDR3 is 14 residues. Germline CDR1 SGHDT, CDR2 YYEEEE. CDR3 DNA: TGTGCCAGCAGCCTAAAGGGGTTGAGGGGCCCCGTGTACTTC. Protein: CASSLKGLRGPVYF.

This chain links TRBV2 with TRBJ2-4; possibly TRBD2 for D (6 bases). The germline V gene encodes CDR1 SNHLY and CDR2 FYNNEI. The V end lost 10 bases, the J end lost 8 bases, and 21 bases lay between the germline ends. The CDR3 sequence is 14 residues long. The DNA for the CDR3 is TGTGCCAACGGGGACTCCCCCGGGGTTGACATTCAGTACTTC. Its translation: CANGDSPGVDIQYF.

The chain employs TRBV18 and TRBJ2-1; TRBD2 is a possible D gene (5 bases). Trimming took 2 bases from V and 0 from J, leaving 8 bases between them. The CDR3 spans 15 residues. Germline values: CDR1 KGHSH, CDR2 LQKENI. In nucleotides, the CDR3 is TGTGCCAGCTCACCAATGGAGGCCTCCTACAATGAGCAGTTCTTC. Translating it yields CASSPMEASYNEQFF.

This chain joins TRBV18 and TRBJ2-7, with 11 positions matching TRBD2. This CDR3 has 16 amino acids. After removal of 6 bases from V and 5 bases from J, the junction contained 12 bases not matched to a gene. Germline values: CDR1 KGHSH, CDR2 LQKENI. CDR3 DNA sequence: TGTGCCAGCTCTCGAACTAGCGGGAGAACGGGGCACGAGCAGTACTTC. Its protein is CASSRTSGRTGHEQYF. The full variable domain, rest sourced from reference TRBV18 and TRBJ2-7, is NAGVMQNPRHLVRRRGQEARLRCSPMKGHSHVYWYRQLPEEGLKFMVYLQKENIIDESGMPKERFSAEFPKEGPSILRIQQVVRGDSAAYFCASSRTSGRTGHEQYFGPGTRLTVT.

The chain joins TRBV5-8 to TRBJ2-7; the match to TRBD2 covers 10 bases. Germline V gene sequence: CDR1 SGHTS, CDR2 YDEGEE. The junction had 9 bases not matched to a gene; V was cut back by 4 bases and J by 5 bases. This CDR3 spans 15 amino acids. CDR3 DNA sequence: TGTGCCAGCAGCCCTGGGCCTAGCGGGAGCCACGAGCAGTACTTC. The encoded protein is CASSPGPSGSHEQYF.

V gene TRBV7-9 combines with J gene TRBJ2-7; D may be TRBD2 (5 bases). This CDR3 is 13 amino acids long. V lost 3 bases and J lost 6, with 12 bases in between. Germline loops: CDR1 SEHNR, CDR2 FQNEAQ (reference sequence). DNA for the CDR3: TGTGCCAGCAGCTTTTACGCCGAGGGCGAGCAGTACTTC. It codes for CASSFYAEGEQYF.

This clone was seen a few times. The chain has TRBV9 and TRBJ1-5, with 8 nucleotides matching TRBD1. The trim removed 4 bases at V and 3 bases at J, leaving 6 bases unmatched. The CDR3 is 15 residues long. The germline V gene encodes CDR1 SGDLS and CDR2 YYNGEE. This CDR3 reads CASSFGQGTNQPQHF. CDR3 nucleotide sequence: TGTGCCAGCAGCTTTGGACAGGGCACCAATCAGCCCCAGCATTTT.